This TCR beta chain stems from a study of brain T cells in children with intractable seizures. Trimming took 8 bases from V and 4 from J, leaving 14 bases between them. Germline V gene lookup returns CDR1 SNHLY and CDR2 FYNNEI. This CDR3 contains 13 residues. Libraries were prepared by immunoSEQ multiplex PCR; TCRdb keeps only in-frame clonotypes and omits some of them. The sample consists of tens of thousands of clones, approximately 94% of them appearing once. This chain connects TRBV2 to TRBJ1-1; a weak D match, TRBD1 (5 bases). This sequence originates from a boy under two years old with focal cortical dysplasia and intractable seizures. The material was peripheral blood, obtained at surgery. In DNA, the CDR3 is TGTGCCAGCTCGGCGGGGGAGAGCACTGAAGCTTTCTTT. Translating it yields CASSAGESTEAFF.